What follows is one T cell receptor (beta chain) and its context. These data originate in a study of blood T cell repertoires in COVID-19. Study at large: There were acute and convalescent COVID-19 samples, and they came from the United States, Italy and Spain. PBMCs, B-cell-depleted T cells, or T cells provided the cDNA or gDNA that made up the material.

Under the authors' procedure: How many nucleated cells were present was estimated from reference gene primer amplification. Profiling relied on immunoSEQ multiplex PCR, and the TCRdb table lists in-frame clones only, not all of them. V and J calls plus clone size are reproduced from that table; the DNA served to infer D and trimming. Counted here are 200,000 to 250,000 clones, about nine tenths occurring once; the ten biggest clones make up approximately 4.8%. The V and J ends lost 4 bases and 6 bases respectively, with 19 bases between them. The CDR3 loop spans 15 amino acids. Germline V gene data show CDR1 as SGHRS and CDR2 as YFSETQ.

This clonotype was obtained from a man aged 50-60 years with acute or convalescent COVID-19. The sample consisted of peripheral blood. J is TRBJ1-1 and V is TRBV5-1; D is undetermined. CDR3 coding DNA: TGCGCCAGCAGCGCGGGAGGGTACGGGGAGTCTGAAGCTTTCTTT. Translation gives CASSAGGYGESEAFF.